This T cell receptor (beta chain) is drawn from a study of vaccination and CD4 T cells after COVID-19. Study-level background: Convalescent donors: six male, four female; seven Caucasian, two Asian, one multiracial, two Hispanic. SARS-CoV-2, HCoV-NL63, HCoV-OC43 and HCoV-229E supplied the overlapping spike peptides used to stimulate cells. General observations from the study: Nearly all convalescent vaccine-specific clones, 304 of 307, recognized only SARS-CoV-2 spike.

Cultured CD4+ T cell DNA was sequenced using the Oncomine TCR Beta short-read assay. The template was genomic DNA from cultured CD4+ T cells. TCRdb reprocessed the PCR reads via MiXCR and lists one record per CDR3 protein. This sample has 25,000 to 30,000 distinct CDR3 sequences, with 62% found just once. Treatment here: roughly 11-day PBMC culture with coronavirus spike peptide pools or control peptides (ViraFEST assay). This clonotype was detected a few times. The antigen is undetermined. Germline CDR1 is KGHDR and CDR2 is SFDVKD. The CDR3 contains 14 residues. V shed 4 bases, J shed 7 bases, and the junction held 6 bases outside the gene matches.

J is TRBJ2-5 and V is TRBV24-1; TRBD1 matches 9 bases. Sequencing was performed on CD4+ T cells from blood, cultured in vitro, taken after SARS-CoV-2 vaccination. This sequence was found in a human donor who received a COVID-19 vaccine. This CDR3 reads CATSEPGQGRTQYF. The CDR3 DNA reads as TGTGCCACCAGTGAGCCAGGACAGGGGCGGACCCAGTACTTC.